Each of the 8 T cell receptor beta chains below was sequenced from the same sample in a study of T cells after yellow fever vaccination. MiXCR was run by TCRdb on the 5' RACE reads, yielding one entry per CDR3 protein. The sample shows approximately 74,000 distinct CDR3 sequences, 4.5% to 7.5% of them seen only once. Sequencing was performed on CD4+ T cells sorted from PBMCs, taken roughly 14 days after the first yellow fever vaccination. The source is a man between 18 and 29 years old who received the YFV17D yellow fever vaccine.

There are many counts of this clonotype. The V gene is TRBV5-1, the J gene TRBJ2-4, with D possibly TRBD1 on 6 matching bases. Trimming shortened V by 3 bases and J by 2 bases, and 15 bases separated the two germline ends. The CDR3 is made up of 16 amino acids. The germline V gene encodes CDR1 SGHRS and CDR2 YFSETQ. The CDR3 DNA sequence: TGCGCCAGCAGCTGGGCCCCAGGGGAGTCCAAAAACATTCAGTACTTC. Residues: CASSWAPGESKNIQYF.

This clonotype showed up many times. CDR3 in amino acids: CASSGSYNEQFF. The CDR3 nucleotides are TGTGCCAGCAGTGGCTCCTACAATGAGCAGTTCTTC. The rearrangement links TRBV2 to TRBJ2-1; D is undetermined. The V and J ends lost 4 bases and 0 bases respectively, with 1 base between them. CDR1 is SNHLY and CDR2 is FYNNEI in the germline V gene. The CDR3 has 12 residues. Supplemented by reference TRBV2 and TRBJ2-1, the full variable domain reads EPEVTQTPSHQVTQMGQEVILRCVPISNHLYFYWYRQILGQKVEFLVSFYNNEISEKSEIFDDQFSVERPDGSNFTLKIRSTKLEDSAMYFCASSGSYNEQFFGPGTRLTVL.

This clonotype was picked up many times. The J gene is TRBJ2-3, the V gene TRBV28, with 13 bases identical to TRBD2. This CDR3 comprises 16 residues. Germline V gene data show CDR1 as MDHEN and CDR2 as SYDVKM. After removal of 0 bases from V and 7 bases from J, the junction contained 4 bases not matched to a gene. This chain's CDR3 is CASSLWTSGGRYTQYF. The CDR3 DNA follows: TGTGCCAGCAGTTTATGGACTAGCGGGGGGCGTTATACGCAGTATTTT.

There are many counts of this clonotype. The chain employs TRBV27 and TRBJ2-3; D is possibly TRBD2 (6 bases). The CDR3 extends over 13 amino acids. CDR1 is MNHEY and CDR2 is SMNVEV in the germline V gene (reference sequence). Trimming took 4 bases from V and 3 from J, leaving 8 bases between them. As DNA, the CDR3 is TGTGCCAGCAGTTCGACTAGGACAGATACGCAGTATTTT. Protein: CASSSTRTDTQYF.

This clonotype was recorded at least ten times. V and J are TRBV5-1 and TRBJ1-5; D uncertain. The V end was cut by 1 base, the J end by 1 base, with 9 bases between. Germline lookup yields CDR1 SGHRS and CDR2 YFSETQ. The CDR3 runs to 15 residues. CDR3 in amino acids: CASSLSPGSNQPQHF. The CDR3 DNA is TGCGCCAGCAGCTTGAGTCCAGGAAGCAATCAGCCCCAGCATTTT.

This clonotype was found many times. The genes are TRBV11-2 and TRBJ1-5; no definite D call. The CDR3 has 15 amino acids. The germline V gene has CDR1 SGHAT and CDR2 FQNNGV. The V end lost 1 base, the J end lost 2 bases, and 9 bases lay between the germline ends. CDR3 region: CASSLGRLGNQPQHF. For the CDR3, the DNA is TGTGCCAGCAGCTTAGGGAGGTTGGGCAATCAGCCCCAGCATTTT.

The chain is built from TRBV20-1 and TRBJ1-2, with 7 bases that match TRBD1. The CDR3 is 16 residues long. Germline V CDR1 and CDR2: DFQATT, SNEGSKA (reference sequence). V dropped 5 bases and J dropped 5; count of bases not matched to a gene: 17. CDR3 amino acids: CSAQRGEQGLGYGYTF. The CDR3 DNA follows: TGCAGTGCTCAGAGAGGGGAACAGGGGCTGGGATATGGCTACACCTTC.

This clonotype was counted at least ten times. This rearrangement joins TRBV4-3 to TRBJ2-5; perhaps D is TRBD1 or TRBD2 (5 bases each). CDR3 length equals 15 residues. V shed 3 bases and J shed 1 base, with 12 bases lying between them. Germline CDR1 and CDR2: LGHNA and YSLEER. The chain's CDR3 is CASSQGVSLQETQYF. In DNA form, the CDR3 reads TGCGCCAGCAGCCAGGGGGTGAGCCTCCAAGAGACCCAGTACTTC.